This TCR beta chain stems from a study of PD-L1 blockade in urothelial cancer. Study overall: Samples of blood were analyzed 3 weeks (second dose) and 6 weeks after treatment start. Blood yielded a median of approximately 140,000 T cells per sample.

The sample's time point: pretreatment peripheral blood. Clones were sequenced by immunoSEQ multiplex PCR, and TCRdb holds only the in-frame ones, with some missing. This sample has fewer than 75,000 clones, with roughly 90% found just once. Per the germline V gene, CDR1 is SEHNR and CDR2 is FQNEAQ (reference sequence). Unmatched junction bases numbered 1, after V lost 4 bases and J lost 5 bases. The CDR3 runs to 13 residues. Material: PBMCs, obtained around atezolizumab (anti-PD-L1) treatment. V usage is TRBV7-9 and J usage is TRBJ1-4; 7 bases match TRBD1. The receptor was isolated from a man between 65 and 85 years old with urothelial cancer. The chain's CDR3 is CASSWGQNEKLFF. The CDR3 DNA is TGTGCCAGCAGCTGGGGACAGAATGAAAAACTGTTTTTT.